These 23 T cell receptor beta chains were sequenced from one sample in a study of blood T cell repertoires in COVID-19. TCRdb keeps only in-frame clones here, not all; method: immunoSEQ multiplex PCR. The sample shows 200,000 to 250,000 clones, roughly 89% of them seen only once. Specimen: PBMCs or T cells enriched from blood (not recorded which). The source of these receptors is a man aged 30 to 39 who had been exposed to COVID-19.

This sequence joins TRBV6-1 and TRBJ2-7, with no clear D. This CDR3 is built from 12 residues. Trimming pared 1 base from V and 3 bases from J, leaving 4 bases between. Germline CDR1 MNHNS, CDR2 SASEGT. The CDR3 DNA reads as TGTGCCAGCAGTGAAGGACACTACGAGCAGTACTTC. It encodes CASSEGHYEQYF.

The rearrangement uses TRBV27 and TRBJ1-2; the D is unclear. The germline CDR1 and CDR2 sequences are MNHEY and SMNVEV (reference sequence). Trimming shortened V by 2 bases and J by 2 bases, and 6 bases separated the two germline ends. CDR3 length equals 13 residues. The CDR3 here is CASSLDGNYGYTF. The CDR3 DNA sequence: TGTGCCAGCAGTTTAGACGGGAACTATGGCTACACCTTC.

The chain links TRBV12-3 or TRBV12-4 to TRBJ1-2; D unclear. The V gene lost 5 bases and the J gene lost 8 bases, with 15 bases spanning the gap. The CDR3 is 13 residues long. The CDR3 nucleotides read TGTGCCAGCAGTCTTTCGAGGGCGCAAGGCTACACCTTC. This encodes CASSLSRAQGYTF.

This clone has only one observation. This chain uses TRBV5-1 with TRBJ2-3; the match to TRBD1 covers 11 bases. CDR1 and CDR2 from the germline V gene are SGHRS and YFSETQ. V was pared by 6 bases and J by 0 bases, with 6 bases of the junction left unmatched. The CDR3 is 16 residues long. DNA of the CDR3: TGCGCCAGCACCCGGGGGACAGGGGGTAGCACAGATACGCAGTATTTT. This sequence encodes CASTRGTGGSTDTQYF.

The V and J genes are TRBV5-5 and TRBJ2-1, with 9 nucleotides matching TRBD2. The ends lost 5 bases at V and 0 bases at J; junction bases unmatched: 6. The CDR3 has 16 amino acids. The V gene's germline CDR1 is SGHKS and CDR2 YYEKEE (reference sequence). CDR3 residues: CASRTDSGGSYNEQFF. DNA for the CDR3: TGTGCCAGCAGGACCGATAGCGGGGGCTCCTACAATGAGCAGTTCTTC.

The chain is built from TRBV6-2 or TRBV6-3 and TRBJ1-5, with TRBD1 matching 8 bases. With 5 bases clipped from V and 6 bases from J, the junction kept 12 bases outside the gene matches. The V gene's germline CDR1 is MNHEY and CDR2 SVGEGT. The CDR3 is made up of 16 amino acids. CDR3 residues: CASSQDRGAIPQPQHF. The CDR3 DNA follows: TGTGCCAGCAGTCAAGACAGGGGCGCGATTCCTCAGCCCCAGCATTTT.

The chain joins TRBV10-3 to TRBJ1-2; 7 positions agree with TRBD1. Trimming at V came to 6 bases and at J to 3 bases, leaving 4 bases not matched to a gene. The CDR3 spans 13 residues. The V gene's germline CDR1 is ENHRY and CDR2 SYGVKD. The CDR3 loop is CAIRTGSDYGYTF. As DNA, the CDR3 is TGTGCCATCAGGACAGGGTCGGACTATGGCTACACCTTC.

This rearrangement joins TRBV4-1 to TRBJ1-1, with 9 nucleotides matching TRBD1. V lost 0 bases and J lost 6; bases outside the gene matches: 8. The CDR3 extends over 16 amino acids. Germline lookup yields CDR1 MGHRA and CDR2 YSYEKL. The CDR3 region has the DNA TGCGCCAGCAGCCAAGATCGGGACAGGGATATTCCTGAAGCTTTCTTT. It encodes CASSQDRDRDIPEAFF.

V and J are TRBV7-9 and TRBJ2-1, with TRBD1 matching over 9 bases. Per the germline V gene, CDR1 is SEHNR and CDR2 is FQNEAQ (reference sequence). The V gene end was trimmed by 4 bases and the J gene end by 10 bases; junction bases not matched to a gene: 8. The CDR3 totals 14 residues. DNA of the CDR3: TGTGCCAGCAGCTCCCGGGACAGGGTAGCCGAGCAGTTCTTC. This codes for CASSSRDRVAEQFF.

This chain uses TRBV5-1 with TRBJ1-1, with D maybe TRBD1 (5 bases). The CDR3 loop spans 14 amino acids. V lost 4 bases to trimming and J lost 1 base, with 11 bases between them. The V gene's germline CDR1 is SGHRS and CDR2 YFSETQ. CDR3 DNA: TGCGCCAGCAGCCCCCCGGGGGGGAACACTGAAGCTTTCTTT. It translates to CASSPPGGNTEAFF.

V usage is TRBV2 and J usage is TRBJ2-3, with TRBD2 matching 11 bases. After removal of 3 bases from V and 4 bases from J, the junction contained 12 bases not matched to a gene. The CDR3 totals 18 residues. Germline V lookup: CDR1 SNHLY, CDR2 FYNNEI. CDR3 region: CASSDTPLPGLAADTQYF. CDR3 DNA sequence: TGTGCCAGCAGTGACACTCCGCTTCCGGGACTAGCGGCAGATACGCAGTATTTT.

The chain employs TRBV6-4 and TRBJ2-1; the match to TRBD1 covers 10 bases. The CDR3 has 14 amino acids. V lost 3 bases to trimming and J lost 8 bases; unmatched junction nucleotides: 4. Per germline, CDR1 MRHNA and CDR2 SNTAGT. The CDR3 reads CASSEGQGGDEQFF. CDR3 sequence (DNA): TGTGCCAGCAGTGAAGGACAGGGGGGGGATGAGCAGTTCTTC.

This chain uses TRBV10-3 with TRBJ1-3; 8 nucleotides agree with TRBD1. Germline CDR1 ENHRY, CDR2 SYGVKD. The CDR3 has 19 amino acids. J lost 4 bases, V lost 8 bases, and 22 bases had no gene match. The CDR3 loop is CAIRWSEESTGAWGNTIYF. The CDR3 DNA sequence: TGTGCCATCCGTTGGTCCGAAGAATCGACAGGGGCATGGGGAAACACCATATATTTT.

The chain joins TRBV25-1 to TRBJ1-1; no firm D call. The CDR3 loop spans 14 amino acids. Trimming took off 2 bases at V and 6 bases at J, with 13 bases between the two ends. The germline CDR1 and CDR2 sequences are MGHDK and SYGVNS. CDR3 region: CASSESGRPAEAFF. The CDR3 DNA reads TGTGCCAGCAGTGAAAGTGGCAGGCCGGCTGAAGCTTTCTTT.

The CDR3 loop reads CASSELRLAGGFADTQYF. For the CDR3, the DNA is TGCGCCAGCAGTGAGTTACGACTAGCGGGGGGTTTTGCAGATACGCAGTATTTT. The chain recombines TRBV10-2 with TRBJ2-3; 13 nucleotides match TRBD2. J gave up 4 bases and V 1 base, and 8 bases lay outside the gene matches. Germline CDR1 WSHSY, CDR2 SAAADI. This CDR3 comprises 18 residues.

This clone has only a few counts. The V gene is TRBV6-2 or TRBV6-3, the J gene TRBJ1-5; D unclear. The CDR3 sequence is 16 residues long. Trimming removed 2 bases from V and 0 bases from J, with 11 bases in between. In germline, CDR1 is MNHEY, CDR2 SVGEGT. CDR3 sequence: CASSYGRAGSNQPQHF. CDR3 coding DNA: TGTGCCAGCAGTTACGGGAGGGCGGGTAGCAATCAGCCCCAGCATTTT.

J is TRBJ2-3 and V is TRBV5-6, with D possibly matching TRBD2 (5 bases). V was pared by 0 bases and J by 1 base, with 12 bases between. The length of the CDR3 is 16 residues. Germline-derived CDR1 and CDR2 are SGHDT and YYEEEE. The CDR3 region is CASSLGRGWGTDTQYF. CDR3 coding DNA: TGTGCCAGCAGCTTGGGACGGGGATGGGGCACAGATACGCAGTATTTT.

This chain links TRBV6-5 with TRBJ2-2; tentatively, D is TRBD1 (5 bases). CDR1 MNHEY and CDR2 SVGAGI come from the germline V gene. V lost 0 bases and J 4 bases, leaving 9 bases between the germline ends. This CDR3 contains 15 residues. The CDR3 region is CASSYSTRATGELFF. The CDR3 bases are TGTGCCAGCAGTTACTCTACCAGGGCCACCGGGGAGCTGTTTTTT.

The genes are TRBV6-5 and TRBJ2-3; TRBD1 agrees at 12 bases. J was trimmed by 10 bases and V by 8 bases; bases with no gene match: 7. The length of the CDR3 is 13 residues. Germline CDR1 reads MNHEY; CDR2 reads SVGAGI. The chain's CDR3 is CASGTGGNPSQYF. The CDR3 DNA follows: TGTGCCAGCGGGACAGGGGGCAACCCCTCGCAGTATTTT.

The chain employs TRBV4-2 and TRBJ1-4, with D perhaps TRBD1 (6 bases). Germline CDR1 and CDR2: LGHNA and YNFKEQ. The germline V and J ends were trimmed by 3 bases and 8 bases, with 16 bases remaining between them. The length of the CDR3 is 15 residues. This chain's CDR3 is CASSHSPEGGEKLFF. DNA of the CDR3: TGTGCCAGCAGCCACTCTCCGGAGGGGGGGGAAAAACTGTTTTTT.

This clone was found a few times. Other nucleotide sequences in the sample specify the same CDR3. J is TRBJ1-1 and V is TRBV4-3, with no clear D. Germline CDR1 is LGHNA and CDR2 is YSLEER. V gave up 0 bases and J gave up 4 bases, with 12 bases separating them. This CDR3 contains 15 residues. In DNA, the CDR3 is TGCGCCAGCAGCCAAGAAGCGGGCCTTGCCACTGAAGCTTTCTTT. This codes for CASSQEAGLATEAFF.

This chain connects TRBV19 to TRBJ2-7; D possibly corresponds to TRBD2 (6 bases). The CDR3 is 12 amino acids. Trimming took 5 bases from V and 3 from J, leaving 8 bases between them. Germline assignment: CDR1 LNHDA and CDR2 SQIVND (reference sequence). This CDR3 reads CASSPGSYEQYF. Written as DNA, the CDR3 is TGTGCCAGTAGTCCCGGGAGCTACGAGCAGTACTTC.

The V and J genes are TRBV4-3 and TRBJ2-2; unclear D gene. Germline V gives CDR1 LGHNA, CDR2 YSLEER. The CDR3 sequence is 13 residues long. Trimming cost V 3 bases and J 6 bases, with 8 bases left between them. This CDR3 is CASSQTPPGELFF. The CDR3 nucleotides are TGCGCCAGCAGCCAGACTCCCCCCGGGGAGCTGTTTTTT.